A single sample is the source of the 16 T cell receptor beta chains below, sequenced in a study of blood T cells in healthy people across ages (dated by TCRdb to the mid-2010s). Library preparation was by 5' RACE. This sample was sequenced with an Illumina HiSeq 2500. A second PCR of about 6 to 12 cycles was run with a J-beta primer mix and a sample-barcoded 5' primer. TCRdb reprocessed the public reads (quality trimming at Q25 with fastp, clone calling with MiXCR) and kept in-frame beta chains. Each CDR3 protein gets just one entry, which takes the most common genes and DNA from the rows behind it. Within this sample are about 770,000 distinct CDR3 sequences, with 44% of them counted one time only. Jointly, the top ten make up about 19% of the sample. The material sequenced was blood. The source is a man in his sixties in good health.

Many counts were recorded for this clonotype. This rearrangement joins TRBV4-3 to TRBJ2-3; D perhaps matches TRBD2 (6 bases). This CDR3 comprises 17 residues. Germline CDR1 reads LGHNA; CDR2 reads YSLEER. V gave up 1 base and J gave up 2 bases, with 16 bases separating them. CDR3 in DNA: TGCGCCAGCAGCCAAGGATTGGCGGGGAGCCTCACAGATACGCAGTATTTT. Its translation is CASSQGLAGSLTDTQYF.

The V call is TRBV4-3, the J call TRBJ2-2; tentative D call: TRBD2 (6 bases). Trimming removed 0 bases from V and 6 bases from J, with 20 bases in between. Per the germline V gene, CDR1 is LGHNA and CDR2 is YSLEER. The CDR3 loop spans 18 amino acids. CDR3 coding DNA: TGCGCCAGCAGCCAAGATTTCCCCGTTCAAGGAGGGGCCGGGGAGCTGTTTTTT. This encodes CASSQDFPVQGGAGELFF.

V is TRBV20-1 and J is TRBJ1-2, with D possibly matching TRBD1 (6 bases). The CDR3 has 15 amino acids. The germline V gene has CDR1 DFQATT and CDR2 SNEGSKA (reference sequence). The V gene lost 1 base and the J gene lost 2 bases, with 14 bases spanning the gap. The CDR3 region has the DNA TGCAGTGCTAGAGTTAATTCAGGGGACAACTATGGCTACACCTTC. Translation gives CSARVNSGDNYGYTF.

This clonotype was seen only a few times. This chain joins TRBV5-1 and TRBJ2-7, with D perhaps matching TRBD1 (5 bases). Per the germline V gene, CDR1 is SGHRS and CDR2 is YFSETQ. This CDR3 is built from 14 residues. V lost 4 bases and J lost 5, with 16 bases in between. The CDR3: CASSMTDPGDEQYF. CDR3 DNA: TGCGCCAGCAGCATGACAGATCCTGGGGACGAGCAGTACTTC.

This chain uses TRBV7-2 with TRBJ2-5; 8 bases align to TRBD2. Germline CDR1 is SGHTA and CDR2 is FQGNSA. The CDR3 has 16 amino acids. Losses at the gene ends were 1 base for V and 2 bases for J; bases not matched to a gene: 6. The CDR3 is CASSLDRGGGQETQYF. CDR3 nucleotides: TGTGCCAGCAGCTTAGATCGTGGCGGGGGGCAAGAGACCCAGTACTTC.

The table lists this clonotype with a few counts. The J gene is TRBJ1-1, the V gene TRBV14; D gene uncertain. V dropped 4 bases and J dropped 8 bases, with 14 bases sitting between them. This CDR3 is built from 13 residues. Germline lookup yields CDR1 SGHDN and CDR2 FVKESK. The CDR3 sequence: CASSPHPGSEAFF. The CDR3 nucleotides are TGTGCCAGCAGCCCACACCCTGGGTCGGAAGCTTTCTTT.

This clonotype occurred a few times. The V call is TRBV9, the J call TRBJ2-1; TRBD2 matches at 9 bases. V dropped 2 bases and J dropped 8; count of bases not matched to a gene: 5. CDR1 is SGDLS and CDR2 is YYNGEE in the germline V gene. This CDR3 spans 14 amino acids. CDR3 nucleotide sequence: TGTGCCAGCAGCGTTGGCGGGGGGGCGCATGAGCAGTTCTTC. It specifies CASSVGGGAHEQFF.

The CDR3 nucleotides read TGTGCCAGCAGTATGACTGCAAGCTCCTACAATGAGCAGTTCTTC. Translating it yields CASSMTASSYNEQFF. V gene TRBV12-3 or TRBV12-4 combines with J gene TRBJ2-1; no clear D gene. V lost 5 bases and J lost 0, with 11 bases in between. The CDR3 has 15 residues.

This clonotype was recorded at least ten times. The chain's CDR3 is CASSQGRTRTDTQYF. The CDR3 nucleotides read TGCGCCAGCAGCCAAGGCAGGACTAGAACAGATACGCAGTATTTT. The chain is built from TRBV4-3 and TRBJ2-3, with TRBD2 identical over 7 bases. Germline CDR1 and CDR2: LGHNA and YSLEER. Losses at the gene ends were 1 base for V and 3 bases for J; bases not matched to a gene: 4. CDR3 length: 15 amino acids.

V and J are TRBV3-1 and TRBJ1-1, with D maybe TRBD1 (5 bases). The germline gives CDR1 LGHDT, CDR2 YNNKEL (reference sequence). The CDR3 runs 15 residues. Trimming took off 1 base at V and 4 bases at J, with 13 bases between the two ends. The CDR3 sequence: CASSQASGLSTEAFF. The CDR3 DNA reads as TGTGCCAGCAGCCAAGCGTCGGGGCTTTCCACTGAAGCTTTCTTT.

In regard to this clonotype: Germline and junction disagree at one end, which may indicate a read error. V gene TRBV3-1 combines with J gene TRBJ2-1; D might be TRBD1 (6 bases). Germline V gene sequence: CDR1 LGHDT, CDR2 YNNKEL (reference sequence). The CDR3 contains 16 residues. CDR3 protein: CASSASRTVNYYEQFF. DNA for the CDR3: TGTGCCAGCAGCGCAAGCCGGACAGTTAACTACTATGAGCAGTTCTTC.

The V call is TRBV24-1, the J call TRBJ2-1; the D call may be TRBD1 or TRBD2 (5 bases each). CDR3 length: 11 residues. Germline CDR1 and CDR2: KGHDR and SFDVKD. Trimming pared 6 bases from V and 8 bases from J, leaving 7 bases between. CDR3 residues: CATSKGHEQFF. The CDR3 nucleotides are TGTGCCACCAGTAAGGGACATGAGCAGTTCTTC.

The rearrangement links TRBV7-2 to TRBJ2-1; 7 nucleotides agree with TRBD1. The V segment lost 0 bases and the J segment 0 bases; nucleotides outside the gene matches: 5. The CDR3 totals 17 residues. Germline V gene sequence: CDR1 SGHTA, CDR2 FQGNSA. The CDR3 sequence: CASSLAADRHSYNEQFF. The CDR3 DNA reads TGTGCCAGCAGCTTAGCTGCGGACAGGCACTCCTACAATGAGCAGTTCTTC.

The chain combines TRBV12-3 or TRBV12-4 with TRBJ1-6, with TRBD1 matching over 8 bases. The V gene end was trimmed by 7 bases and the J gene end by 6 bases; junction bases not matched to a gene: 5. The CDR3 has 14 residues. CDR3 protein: CASNTGGGNSPLHF. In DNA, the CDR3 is TGTGCCAGCAATACAGGGGGTGGTAATTCACCCCTCCACTTT.

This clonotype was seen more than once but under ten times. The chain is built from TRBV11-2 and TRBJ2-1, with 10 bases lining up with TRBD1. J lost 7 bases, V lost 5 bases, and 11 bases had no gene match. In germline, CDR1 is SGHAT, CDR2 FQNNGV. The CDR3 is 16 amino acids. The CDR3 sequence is CASSALTGGSSNEQFF. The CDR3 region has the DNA TGTGCCAGCAGCGCGTTGACAGGGGGCTCCTCTAATGAGCAGTTCTTC.

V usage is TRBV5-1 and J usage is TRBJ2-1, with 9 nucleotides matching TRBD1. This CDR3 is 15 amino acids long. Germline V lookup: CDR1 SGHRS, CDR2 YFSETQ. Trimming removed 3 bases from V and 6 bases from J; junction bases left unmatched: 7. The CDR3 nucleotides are TGCGCCAGCAGCTGGACAGGGGCCGTCCTCAATGAGCAGTTCTTC. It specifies CASSWTGAVLNEQFF.